Here is one TCR beta chain with its context. The V end lost 0 bases, the J end lost 6 bases, and 9 bases lay between the germline ends. This CDR3 is 14 amino acids long. The germline CDR1 and CDR2 sequences are SEHNR and FQNEAQ (reference sequence). The entry originates in a study of blood T cell repertoires in COVID-19. Study-level background: Acute and convalescent COVID-19 samples came from the United States, Italy and Spain. PBMCs, B-cell-depleted T cells, or T cells were the source of the cDNA or gDNA that made up the material.

Authors' methods: For nucleated cells, counts were estimated from reference gene primer amplification. Repertoires were generated with immunoSEQ multiplex PCR, while TCRdb's copy carries only in-frame clones and drops some. The DNA was the basis for D and trimming; V, J and clone size are from that table. The sample lists about 410,000 clones, just over 85% occurring once. The sample comprised peripheral blood. The clonotype comes from a woman aged 30 to 39 with active or convalescent COVID-19. The J gene is TRBJ1-5, the V gene TRBV7-9; weak D call: TRBD1 (5 bases). This CDR3 reads CASSLAGVRQPQHF. The CDR3, as DNA: TGTGCCAGCAGCTTAGCAGGGGTACGTCAGCCCCAGCATTTT.